This T cell receptor (beta chain) derives from a study of blood T cells in healthy people across ages (dated by TCRdb to about 2015). For the wider study: In model experiments, template switching captured about one uniquely barcoded TCR beta cDNA molecule for every two T cells. Two additional independent replicas of 1 million unique cDNA reads from the same blood draw were analyzed for two donors (one aged 18 to 30 and one aged 80 or older). To avoid experimental bias, donors of different ages were spread randomly across the sequencing lanes. Using deep sequencing normalized with unique cDNA molecular identifiers, the study measured how TCR beta repertoire diversity changes with age. The donors were split into four age groups: young (average around 15 years), middle-aged (around 40), aged (about 62) and long-lived (about 82).

Systemically healthy Caucasian individuals from Russia, 39 in total and aged about 6 to 90 years, were included as donors. Each donor gave 9.5 to 10 milliliters of peripheral blood, drawn into EDTA-treated Vacutainer tubes. Ficoll-Paque density-gradient centrifugation was used to isolate PBMCs, with at least 6.5 million obtained per sample. Total RNA, at least 5 micrograms per sample, was extracted from PBMCs with Trizol reagent. For every donor, flow cytometry on a PBMC aliquot measured the percentage of naive CD45RAhigh/CD27high T cells. Based on the germline V gene (reference sequence), the CDR1 and CDR2 sequences are LNHNV and YYDKDF. V drops 5 bases and J drops 1 base, leaving 9 bases in between. From cysteine to phenylalanine, the CDR3 is 15 amino acids long. CDR3 DNA only is kept here, 45 bases in frame from base 1. Library method: 5' RACE. These reads were obtained on an Illumina HiSeq 2500. The second PCR ran for about 6 to 11 cycles and used a J-beta primer mix along with a sample-barcoded 5' primer. A unique molecular identifier was introduced onto each TCR beta cDNA molecule by a template-switch 5' adaptor carrying 12 random nucleotides. Each sample yielded at least 3 million CDR3-containing paired-end reads. All of the RNA was converted into first-strand cDNA using the Mint cDNA synthesis kit, with a TRBC-specific oligonucleotide serving as the primer. All cDNA was treated with uracil-DNA glycosylase and then went through a first 18-cycle PCR with the universal primers M1SS and BC2_uni_R. The paper's data handling went like this. For normalization, 1 million high-quality reads were randomly selected from each sample, with every read carrying a distinct molecular identifier. Reads sharing molecular identifiers were discarded rather than binned into consensus sequences. CDR3 identification, clonotype clustering and error correction used MiTCR with a Q25 quality threshold and the strictest error-elimination algorithm. A nonparametric unseen species model using Euler transformation provided a lower-bound estimate of total TCR beta diversity. TCRdb handled the public reads itself, with Q25 trimming in fastp and clone calling in MiXCR, and kept productive beta chains. Identical CDR3 protein sequences are pooled into one entry, listed with their most common genes and DNA. These V and J calls are TCRdb output, not the study's own analysis. In this sample the table shows about 1.6 million distinct CDR3 sequences, about 35% of which occur a single time. Roughly 10% of the sample is taken by the ten largest.

This clonotype has only a few counts. The antigen this receptor binds is unknown. No base quality information exists; no much larger clone differs at one position. General study outcomes and caveats: Compared with the aged group, more naive CD4+ T cells, fewer expanded clones and increased TCR diversity were shown by the long-lived group, suggesting age selection. Because the CMV infection status of the donors was unknown, age-related changes in expanded clonotypes may potentially have been confounded. Bulk unsorted PBMC profiling prevented conclusive comparison of naive and antigen-experienced compartments. Observed TCR beta diversity per million T cells fell roughly linearly with age, and a significant reduction was already apparent by age around 40. The percentage of naive T cells measured by flow cytometry correlated strongly with observed TCR beta diversity. Total diversity estimates from one million sequenced T cells were considered lower bounds and underestimates.

What was sequenced was blood. The receptor comes from a woman in her twenties or thirties in good health. The chain is made from TRBV15 and TRBJ2-6; TRBD2 might be the D gene, on 6 matching bases. CDR3 reads: CATSVGGSGANVLTF. The bases are TGTGCCACCAGCGTCGGGGGATCTGGGGCCAACGTCCTGACTTTC. The entire variable domain, with the stretches around the CDR3 drawn from the reference TRBV15 and TRBJ2-6 proteins, is DAMVIQNPRYQVTQFGKPVTLSCSQTLNHNVMYWYQQKSSQAPKLLFHYYDKDFNNEADTPDNFQSRRPNTSFCFLDIRSPGLGDTAMYLCATSVGGSGANVLTFGAGSRLTVL.